Below are 10 T cell receptor beta chains sequenced from a single sample in a study of blood T cells in healthy people across ages. Through a sample-barcoded 5' primer and a J-beta primer mix, a second PCR was run for roughly 7 to 11 cycles. TCRdb re-called the 5' RACE reads with MiXCR, one entry per CDR3 protein. This table has 550,000 to 750,000 distinct CDR3 sequences, 20% to 25% appearing once. Sequencing was done on a sample of blood. The source of these receptors is a man aged 65-85 years in good health.

The V call is TRBV30, the J call TRBJ1-4, with TRBD1 identical over 9 bases. Germline V gene sequence: CDR1 GTSNPN, CDR2 SVGIG (reference sequence). CDR3 length: 17 amino acids. V gave up 1 base and J gave up 3 bases; unmatched junction bases: 9. CDR3 nucleotides: TGTGCCTGGAGTGCAAACCTGGGACAGGGCTCTAATGAAAAACTGTTTTTT. Its translation: CAWSANLGQGSNEKLFF. Full variable domain (remainder filled in from reference TRBV30 and TRBJ1-4): SQTIHQWPATLVQPVGSPLSLECTVEGTSNPNLYWYRQAAGRGLQLLFYSVGIGQISSEVPQNLSASRPQDRQFILSSKKLLLSDSGFYLCAWSANLGQGSNEKLFFGSGTQLSVL.

V gene TRBV4-3 combines with J gene TRBJ2-5; 9 nucleotides agree with TRBD2. Germline V gives CDR1 LGHNA, CDR2 YSLEER. Trimming removed 0 bases from V and 7 bases from J; junction bases left unmatched: 12. The CDR3 has 17 amino acids. CDR3 protein: CASSQDLVLAGLGTQYF. The CDR3 DNA sequence: TGCGCCAGCAGCCAAGATCTGGTTCTAGCGGGATTGGGGACCCAGTACTTC.

The gene calls are TRBV29-1 and TRBJ2-3, with D tentatively TRBD2 (6 bases). The CDR3 has 14 amino acids. Deletions cut 5 bases from V and 0 bases from J, with 12 bases between. Germline V lookup: CDR1 SQVTM, CDR2 ANQGSEA. CDR3 DNA sequence: TGCAGCGTTTCTCTCGGGACTAGCACAGATACGCAGTATTTT. Translating gives CSVSLGTSTDTQYF.

This clonotype was counted only a few times. The chain links TRBV30 to TRBJ2-5; 10 bases are a match to TRBD2. The better agreement between TRBJ2-1 and the DNA end casts doubt on the J call. The germline V gene has CDR1 GTSNPN and CDR2 SVGIG (reference sequence). This CDR3 region has 14 residues. The CDR3 coding sequence is TGTGCCTGGAGATCTAGCGGGAGAAACAATGAGCAGTTCTTC. Its protein product is CAWRSSGRNNEQFF.

This clonotype occurred a few times. The chain carries TRBV12-3 or TRBV12-4 and TRBJ2-5; possibly TRBD2 for D (6 bases). Between the trimmed V and J ends, which lost 5 bases and 7 bases, there was a span of 14 bases. The CDR3 has 13 residues. The CDR3 region is CASSNRDSGTQYF. The DNA for the CDR3 is TGTGCCAGCAGTAACCGGGACTCCGGGACCCAGTACTTC.

V and J are TRBV28 and TRBJ1-2; 9 nucleotides align to TRBD1. V shed 8 bases and J 4 bases; nucleotides not matched to a gene: 2. From germline, CDR1 is MDHEN and CDR2 SYDVKM. This CDR3 comprises 12 residues. CDR3 sequence (DNA): TGTGCCAGCGCGACAGGGGGCTATGGCTACACCTTC. It specifies CASATGGYGYTF.

The gene calls are TRBV12-3 or TRBV12-4 and TRBJ2-1; TRBD2 agrees at 12 bases. With V trimmed by 5 bases and J by 7 bases, 9 bases remained unmatched. The CDR3 spans 16 residues. CDR3 bases: TGTGCCAGCAGTCCCCTCCTAGCGGGAGGGCCGAATGAGCAGTTCTTC. Encoded protein: CASSPLLAGGPNEQFF.

The chain has TRBV29-1 and TRBJ1-2, with D possibly matching TRBD1 (5 bases). V was trimmed by 3 bases and J by 0 bases, leaving 20 bases between them. There are 17 residues in the CDR3. CDR1 is SQVTM, CDR2 ANQGSEA, per germline. CDR3 residues: CSVDPGTTKVANYGYTF. CDR3 nucleotide sequence: TGCAGCGTTGACCCCGGGACGACCAAGGTAGCTAACTATGGCTACACCTTC.

This clonotype was seen a few times. The chain couples TRBV18 to TRBJ2-5; D remains ambiguous. Germline V lookup: CDR1 KGHSH, CDR2 LQKENI. This CDR3 has 13 residues. Trimming took 3 bases from V and 7 from J, leaving 12 bases between them. For the CDR3, the DNA is TGTGCCAGCTCACCGCCAGGCATGGGGACCCAGTACTTC. Its protein product is CASSPPGMGTQYF.

The chain joins TRBV2 to TRBJ2-5; 9 bases are shared with TRBD1. Germline V gene lookup returns CDR1 SNHLY and CDR2 FYNNEI. The CDR3 runs 15 residues. V shed 1 base, J shed 4 bases, and the junction held 4 bases outside the gene matches. The CDR3 sequence is CASSEGQGGRETQYF. The CDR3 DNA is TGTGCCAGCAGTGAAGGACAGGGGGGACGAGAGACCCAGTACTTC.